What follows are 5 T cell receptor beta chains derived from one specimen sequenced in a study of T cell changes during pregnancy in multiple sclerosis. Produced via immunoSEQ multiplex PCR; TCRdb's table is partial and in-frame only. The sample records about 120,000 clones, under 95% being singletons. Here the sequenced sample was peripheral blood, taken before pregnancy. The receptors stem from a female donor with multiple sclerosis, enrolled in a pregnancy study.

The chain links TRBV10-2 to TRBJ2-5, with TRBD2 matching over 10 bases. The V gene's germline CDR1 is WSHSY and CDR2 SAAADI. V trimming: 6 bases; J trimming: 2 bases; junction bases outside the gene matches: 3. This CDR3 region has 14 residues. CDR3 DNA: TGCGCCAGCAGCGTACTAGCGGGGCAAGAGACCCAGTACTTC. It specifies CASSVLAGQETQYF.

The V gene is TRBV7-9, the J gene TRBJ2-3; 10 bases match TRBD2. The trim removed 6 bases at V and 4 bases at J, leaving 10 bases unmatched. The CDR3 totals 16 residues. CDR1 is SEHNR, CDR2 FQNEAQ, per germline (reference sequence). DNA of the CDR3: TGTGCCAGCAGTCCGAGGACTAGCGGAGTCCCAGATACGCAGTATTTT. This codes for CASSPRTSGVPDTQYF. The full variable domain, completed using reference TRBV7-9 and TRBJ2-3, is DTGVSQNPRHKITKRGQNVTFRCDPISEHNRLYWYRQTLGQGPEFLTYFQNEAQLEKSRLLSDRFSAERPKGSFSTLEIQRTEQGDSAMYLCASSPRTSGVPDTQYFGPGTRLTVL.

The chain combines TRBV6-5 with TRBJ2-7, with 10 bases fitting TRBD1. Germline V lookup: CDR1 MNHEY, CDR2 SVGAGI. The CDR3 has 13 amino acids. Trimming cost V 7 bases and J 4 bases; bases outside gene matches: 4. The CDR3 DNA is TGTGCCAGCAAGCCGGGACAGGGGTACGAGCAGTACTTC. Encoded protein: CASKPGQGYEQYF.

The CDR3 reads CASSNSFKELAGEKGPKETQYF. CDR3 bases: TGTGCCAGCAGCAATTCCTTTAAGGAACTAGCGGGAGAGAAGGGACCTAAAGAGACCCAGTACTTC. The rearrangement uses TRBV21-1 and TRBJ2-5; the D call in the table, TRBD2, was not verified against the DNA. TRBV21-1 is marked as a pseudogene. The CDR3 runs to 22 residues.

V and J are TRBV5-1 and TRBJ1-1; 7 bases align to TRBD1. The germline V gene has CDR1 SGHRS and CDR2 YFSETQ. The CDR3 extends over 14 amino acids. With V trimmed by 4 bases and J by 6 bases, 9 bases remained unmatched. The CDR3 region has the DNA TGCGCCAGCAGCCCACAGGGGATGGGGCCTGAAGCTTTCTTT. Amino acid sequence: CASSPQGMGPEAFF.